Listed here is a single TCR beta chain. Each donor who had ophthalmopathy showed moderate-to-severe activity, a CAS of ≥3, a NOSPECS of ≥4, and a duration under 3 months. The sequenced template was RNA, covering the TCR beta CDR3 region. The first-round RT-PCR employed HTBI primers together with the Qiagen OneStep RT-PCR kit. A multiplex PCR was then performed as the second round. TCRdb independently ran MiXCR on the multiplex PCR reads; one entry per CDR3 protein. Among some 250,000 distinct CDR3 sequences listed, around 50% were seen once. The V end lost 4 bases, the J end lost 3 bases, and 14 bases lay between the germline ends. The CDR3 is 14 amino acids. Germline V CDR1 and CDR2: SGHNT, YYREEE (reference sequence). The record originates from a study of Graves' ophthalmopathy and Graves' hyperthyroidism. Across the study: The blood sample was drawn at first diagnosis and before any treatment.

The sample comprised peripheral blood. The sequence derives from an adult man with Graves' ophthalmopathy. The V gene is TRBV5-4, the J gene TRBJ2-7, with D hard to call. The DNA of the CDR3 is TGTGCCAGCAGCGTTCGTCCGGGCGGCTACGAGCAGTACTTC. This encodes CASSVRPGGYEQYF.